This T cell receptor (beta chain) was profiled in a study of HIV-infected patients and healthy controls. TCRdb fed the 5' RACE reads into MiXCR, producing one record per CDR3 protein. The table lists about 67,000 distinct CDR3 sequences, around 16% of them singletons. The sequencing sample was made of CD4+ T cells from blood. This clonotype originated in a human donor in good health.

DNA of the CDR3: TGTGCCAGCAGCCAAGACCTAGGACTAGCCAAAAACATTCAGTACTTC. The encoded protein is CASSQDLGLAKNIQYF. V and J are TRBV4-2 and TRBJ2-4, with D perhaps TRBD2 (5 bases). V dropped 0 bases and J dropped 0 bases, with 9 bases sitting between them. This CDR3 has 16 residues. CDR1 and CDR2 from the germline V gene are LGHNA and YNFKEQ.